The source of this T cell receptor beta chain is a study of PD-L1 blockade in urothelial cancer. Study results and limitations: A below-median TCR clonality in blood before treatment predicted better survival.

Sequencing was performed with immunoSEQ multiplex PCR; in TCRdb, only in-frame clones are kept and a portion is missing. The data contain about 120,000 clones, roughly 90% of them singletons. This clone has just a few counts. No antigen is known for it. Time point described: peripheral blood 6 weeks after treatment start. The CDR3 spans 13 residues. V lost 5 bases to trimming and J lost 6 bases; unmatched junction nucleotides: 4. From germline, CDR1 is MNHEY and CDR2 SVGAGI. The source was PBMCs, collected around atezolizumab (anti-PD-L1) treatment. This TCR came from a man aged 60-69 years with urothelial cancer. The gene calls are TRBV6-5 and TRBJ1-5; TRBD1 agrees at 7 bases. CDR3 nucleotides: TGTGCCAGCAGTACAGGGGATGGTCAGCCCCAGCATTTT. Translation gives CASSTGDGQPQHF.